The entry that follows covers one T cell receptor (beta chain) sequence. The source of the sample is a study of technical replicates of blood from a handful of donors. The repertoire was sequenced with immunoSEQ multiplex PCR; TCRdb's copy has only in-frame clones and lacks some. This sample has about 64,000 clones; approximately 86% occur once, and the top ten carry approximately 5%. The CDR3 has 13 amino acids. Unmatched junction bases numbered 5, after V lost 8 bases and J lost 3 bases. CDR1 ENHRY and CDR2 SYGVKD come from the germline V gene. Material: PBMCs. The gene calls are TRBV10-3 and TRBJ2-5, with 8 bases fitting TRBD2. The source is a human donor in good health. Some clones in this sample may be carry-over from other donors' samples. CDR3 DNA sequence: TGTGCCATCCGGGGTAGCGGGGAAGAGACCCAGTACTTC. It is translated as CAIRGSGEETQYF.